This TCR beta chain was found in a study of CD8 T cells in ankylosing spondylitis. Study-level findings and limits: Disease-linked clones were CD8+ and relatively rare in peripheral blood. Characteristic of ankylosing spondylitis blood, it appeared, was a TCR beta motif comprising about eight highly homologous variants. The clones that were linked to disease were reported to be significantly enriched in matched synovial fluid samples from ankylosing spondylitis patients.

Germline trimming cut 7 bases from V and 5 bases from J; bases unmatched to any gene: 11. This CDR3 comprises 14 residues. Per the germline V gene, CDR1 is SGHDT and CDR2 is YYEEEE. Libraries for TCR beta were made by quantitative 5'-RACE with molecular barcodes. TCRdb called the 5' RACE reads again in MiXCR, with one record for every CDR3 protein. The table lists hundreds of thousands of distinct CDR3 sequences, 10% to 15% of them singletons. Concerning this clonotype itself: Its antigen is as yet unknown.

Sequencing was performed on blood, either unsorted or a sorted T cell fraction (not recorded which). The clonotype comes from a male donor with ankylosing spondylitis. V gene TRBV5-6 combines with J gene TRBJ2-5; the match to TRBD1 covers 7 bases. The CDR3 coding sequence is TGTGCCAGCGGTAAACAGGGGTCCGGGGAGACCCAGTACTTC. Translated: CASGKQGSGETQYF.